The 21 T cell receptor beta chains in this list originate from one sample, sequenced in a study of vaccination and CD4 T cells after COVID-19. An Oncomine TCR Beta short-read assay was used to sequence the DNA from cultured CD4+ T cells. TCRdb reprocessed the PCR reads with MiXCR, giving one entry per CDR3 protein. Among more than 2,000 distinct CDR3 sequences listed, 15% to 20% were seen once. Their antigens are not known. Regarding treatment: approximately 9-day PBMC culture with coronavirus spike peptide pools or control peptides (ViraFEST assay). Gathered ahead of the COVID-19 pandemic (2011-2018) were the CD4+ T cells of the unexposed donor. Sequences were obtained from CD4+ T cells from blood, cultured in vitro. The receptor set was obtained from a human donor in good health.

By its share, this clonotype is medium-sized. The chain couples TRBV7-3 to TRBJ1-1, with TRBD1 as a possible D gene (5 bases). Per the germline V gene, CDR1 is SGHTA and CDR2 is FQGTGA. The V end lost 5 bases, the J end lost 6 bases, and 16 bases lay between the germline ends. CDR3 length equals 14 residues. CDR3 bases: TGTGCCAGCAGCCCCAAAGGGGATAGGGCTGAAGCTTTCTTT. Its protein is CASSPKGDRAEAFF. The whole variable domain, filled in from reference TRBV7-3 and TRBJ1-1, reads GAGVSQTPSNKVTEKGKYVELRCDPISGHTALYWYRQSLGQGPEFLIYFQGTGAADDSGLPNDRFFAVRPEGSVSTLKIQRTERGDSAVYLCASSPKGDRAEAFFGQGTRLTVV.

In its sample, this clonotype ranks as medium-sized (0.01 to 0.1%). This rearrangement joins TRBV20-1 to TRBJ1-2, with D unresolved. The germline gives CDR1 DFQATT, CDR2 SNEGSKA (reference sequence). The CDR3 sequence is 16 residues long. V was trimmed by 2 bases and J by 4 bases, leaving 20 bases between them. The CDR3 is CSARSSNPNRSYGYTF. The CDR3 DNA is TGCAGTGCTAGATCTTCTAATCCAAACCGTAGCTATGGCTACACCTTC.

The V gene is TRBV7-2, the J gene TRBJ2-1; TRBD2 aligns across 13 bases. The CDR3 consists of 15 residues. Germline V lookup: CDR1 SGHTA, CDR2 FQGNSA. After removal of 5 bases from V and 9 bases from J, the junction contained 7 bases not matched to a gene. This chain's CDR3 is CASSPGLAGVGEQFF. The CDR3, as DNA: TGTGCCAGCAGCCCCGGACTAGCGGGAGTAGGTGAGCAGTTCTTC.

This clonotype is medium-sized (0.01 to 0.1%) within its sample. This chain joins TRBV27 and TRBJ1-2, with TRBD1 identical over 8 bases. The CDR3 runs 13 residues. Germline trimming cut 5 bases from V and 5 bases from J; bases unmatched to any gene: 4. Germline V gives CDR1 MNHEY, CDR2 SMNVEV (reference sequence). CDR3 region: CASSPRTGYGYTF. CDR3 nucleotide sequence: TGTGCCAGCAGTCCTCGGACAGGGTATGGCTACACCTTC.

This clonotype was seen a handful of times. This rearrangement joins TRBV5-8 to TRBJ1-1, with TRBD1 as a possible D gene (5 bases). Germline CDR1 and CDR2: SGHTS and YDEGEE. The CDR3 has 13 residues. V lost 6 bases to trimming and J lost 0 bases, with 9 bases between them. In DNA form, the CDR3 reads TGTGCCAGCACCCACAGGTTGAACACTGAAGCTTTCTTT. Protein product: CASTHRLNTEAFF.

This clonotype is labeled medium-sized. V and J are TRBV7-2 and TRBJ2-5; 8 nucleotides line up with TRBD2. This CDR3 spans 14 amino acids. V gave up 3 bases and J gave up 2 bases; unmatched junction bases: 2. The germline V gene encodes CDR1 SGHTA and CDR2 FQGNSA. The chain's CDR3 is CASSFKRGQETQYF. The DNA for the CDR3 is TGTGCCAGCAGCTTCAAGCGGGGGCAAGAGACCCAGTACTTC.

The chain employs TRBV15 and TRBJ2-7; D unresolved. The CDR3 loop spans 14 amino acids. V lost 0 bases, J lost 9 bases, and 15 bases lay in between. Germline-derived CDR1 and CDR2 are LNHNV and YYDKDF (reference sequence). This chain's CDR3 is CATSRDLQALAQYF. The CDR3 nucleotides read TGTGCCACCAGCAGAGATCTCCAAGCTCTCGCGCAGTACTTC.

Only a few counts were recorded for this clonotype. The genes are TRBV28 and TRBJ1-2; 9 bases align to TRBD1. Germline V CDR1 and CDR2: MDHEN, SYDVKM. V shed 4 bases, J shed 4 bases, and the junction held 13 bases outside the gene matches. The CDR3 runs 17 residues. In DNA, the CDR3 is TGTGCCAGCAGTTCTCGCTCAACAGGGACAGGGATCTATGGCTACACCTTC. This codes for CASSSRSTGTGIYGYTF.

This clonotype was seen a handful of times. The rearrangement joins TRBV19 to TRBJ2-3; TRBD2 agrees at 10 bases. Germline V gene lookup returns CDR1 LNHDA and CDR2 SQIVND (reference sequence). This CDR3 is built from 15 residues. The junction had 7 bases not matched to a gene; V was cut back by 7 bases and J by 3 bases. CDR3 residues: CASTPSGGATDTQYF. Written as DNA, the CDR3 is TGTGCCAGTACCCCAAGCGGGGGGGCAACAGATACGCAGTATTTT.

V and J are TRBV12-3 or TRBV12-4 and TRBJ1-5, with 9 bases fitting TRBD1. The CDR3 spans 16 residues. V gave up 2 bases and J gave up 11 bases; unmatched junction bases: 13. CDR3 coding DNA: TGTGCCAGCAGTTTATCGGGGGACAGGGACTTACCAGCCCAGCATTTT. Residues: CASSLSGDRDLPAQHF.

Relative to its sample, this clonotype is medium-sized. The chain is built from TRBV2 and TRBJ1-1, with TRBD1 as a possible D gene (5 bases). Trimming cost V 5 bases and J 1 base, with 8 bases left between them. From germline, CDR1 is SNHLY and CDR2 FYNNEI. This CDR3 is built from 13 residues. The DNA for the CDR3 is TGTGCCAGCAGTTCGCAGGGGAACACTGAAGCTTTCTTT. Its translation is CASSSQGNTEAFF.

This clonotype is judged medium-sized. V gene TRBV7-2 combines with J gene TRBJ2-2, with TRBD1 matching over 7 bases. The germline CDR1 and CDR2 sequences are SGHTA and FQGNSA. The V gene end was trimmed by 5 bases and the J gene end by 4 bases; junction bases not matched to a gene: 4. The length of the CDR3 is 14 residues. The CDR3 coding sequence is TGTGCCAGCAGCCTAGACAGGGCCACCGGGGAGCTGTTTTTT. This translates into CASSLDRATGELFF.

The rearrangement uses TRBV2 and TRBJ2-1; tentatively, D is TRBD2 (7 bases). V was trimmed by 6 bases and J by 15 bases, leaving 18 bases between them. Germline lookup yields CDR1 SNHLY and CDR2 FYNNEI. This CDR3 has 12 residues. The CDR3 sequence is CASSIGGRAGFF. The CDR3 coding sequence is TGTGCCAGCAGCATAGGGGGGAGGGCCGGGTTCTTC.

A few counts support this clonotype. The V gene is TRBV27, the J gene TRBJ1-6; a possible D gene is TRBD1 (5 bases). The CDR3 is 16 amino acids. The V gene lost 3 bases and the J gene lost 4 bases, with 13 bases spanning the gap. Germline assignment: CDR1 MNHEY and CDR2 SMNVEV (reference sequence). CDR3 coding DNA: TGTGCCAGCAGTTTTTCGGACACCTATTATAATTCACCCCTCCACTTT. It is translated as CASSFSDTYYNSPLHF.

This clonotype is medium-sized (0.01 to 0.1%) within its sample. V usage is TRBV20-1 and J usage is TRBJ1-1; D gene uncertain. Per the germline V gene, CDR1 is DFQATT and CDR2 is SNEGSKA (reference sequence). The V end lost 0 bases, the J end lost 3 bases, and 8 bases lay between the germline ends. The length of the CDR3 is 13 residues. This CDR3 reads CSAREAGHTEAFF. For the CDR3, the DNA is TGCAGTGCTAGAGAGGCGGGTCACACTGAAGCTTTCTTT.

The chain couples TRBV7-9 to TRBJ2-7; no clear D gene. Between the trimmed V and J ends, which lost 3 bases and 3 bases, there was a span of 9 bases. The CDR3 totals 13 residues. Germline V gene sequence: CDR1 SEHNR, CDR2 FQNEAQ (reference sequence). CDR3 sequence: CASSLEGYYEQYF. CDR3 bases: TGTGCCAGCAGCTTGGAAGGATACTACGAGCAGTACTTC.

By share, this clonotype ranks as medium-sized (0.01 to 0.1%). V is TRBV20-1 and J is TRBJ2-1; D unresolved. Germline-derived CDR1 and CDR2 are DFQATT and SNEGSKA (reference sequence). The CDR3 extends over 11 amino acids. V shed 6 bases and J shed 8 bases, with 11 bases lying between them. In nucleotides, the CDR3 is TGCAGTGCCGTCCACTTCGATGAGCAGTTCTTC. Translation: CSAVHFDEQFF.

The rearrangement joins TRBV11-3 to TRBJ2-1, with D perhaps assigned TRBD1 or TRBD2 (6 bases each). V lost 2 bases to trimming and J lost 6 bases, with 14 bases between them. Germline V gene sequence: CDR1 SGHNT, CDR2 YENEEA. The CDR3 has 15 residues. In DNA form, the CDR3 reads TGTGCCAGCAGCTTAAAAGGCGGAGGGGGCAATGAGCAGTTCTTC. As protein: CASSLKGGGGNEQFF. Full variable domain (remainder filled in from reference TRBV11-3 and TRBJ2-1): EAGVVQSPRYKIIEKKQPVAFWCNPISGHNTLYWYLQNLGQGPELLIRYENEEAVDDSQLPKDRFSAERLKGVDSTLKIQPAELGDSAVYLCASSLKGGGGNEQFFGPGTRLTVL.

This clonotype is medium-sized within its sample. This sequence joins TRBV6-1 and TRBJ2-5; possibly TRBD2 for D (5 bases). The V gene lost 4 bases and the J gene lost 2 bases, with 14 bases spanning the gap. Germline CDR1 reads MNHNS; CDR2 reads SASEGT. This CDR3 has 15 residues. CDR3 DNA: TGTGCCAGCAGTGGAGGGTTTGCCGGGCAAGAGACCCAGTACTTC. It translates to CASSGGFAGQETQYF.

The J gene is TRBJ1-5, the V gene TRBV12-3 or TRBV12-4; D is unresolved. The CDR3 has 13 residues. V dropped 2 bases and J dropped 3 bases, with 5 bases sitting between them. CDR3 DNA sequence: TGTGCCAGCAGTTTATCAGTCAATCAGCCCCAGCATTTT. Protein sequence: CASSLSVNQPQHF.

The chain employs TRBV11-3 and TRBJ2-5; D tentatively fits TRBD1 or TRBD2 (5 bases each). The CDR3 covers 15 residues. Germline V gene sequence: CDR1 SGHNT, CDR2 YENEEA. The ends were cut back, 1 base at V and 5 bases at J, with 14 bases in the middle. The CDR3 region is CASSLGRGWGETQYF. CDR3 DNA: TGTGCCAGCAGCTTAGGCCGGGGCTGGGGGGAGACCCAGTACTTC. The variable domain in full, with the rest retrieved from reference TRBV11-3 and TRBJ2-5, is EAGVVQSPRYKIIEKKQPVAFWCNPISGHNTLYWYLQNLGQGPELLIRYENEEAVDDSQLPKDRFSAERLKGVDSTLKIQPAELGDSAVYLCASSLGRGWGETQYFGPGTRLLVL.